This is a list of T cell receptor beta chains from one sample in a study of long-term antiretroviral therapy in people with HIV. Some clones are missing from TCRdb's copy, which holds only in-frame ones; the method was immunoSEQ multiplex PCR. The sample lists roughly 28,000 clones, approximately 86% occurring once. This specimen consisted of unsorted PBMCs, obtained just over 2.6 years after starting antiretroviral therapy. The receptors were sampled from a man in his forties with HIV. Both conserved end residues are part of each CDR3. Fields, in order: clone size, V gene, J gene, CDR3 protein. Expanded clones are given a class, and other clones once, few, many or no size at all.

abundance: NA; v_gene: TRBV7-8; j_gene: TRBJ2-7; CDR3aa: CASSPPVYEQYF
abundance: NA; v_gene: TRBV4-1; j_gene: TRBJ1-2; CDR3aa: CASSQLQGANYGYTF
abundance: NA; v_gene: TRBV6-6; j_gene: TRBJ2-7; CDR3aa: CASSSPLAPYEQYF
abundance: NA; v_gene: TRBV28; j_gene: TRBJ1-1; CDR3aa: CASSPQGVNTEAFF
abundance: NA; v_gene: TRBV7-3; j_gene: TRBJ2-1; CDR3aa: CASSLTSGGASEQFF
abundance: NA; v_gene: TRBV9; j_gene: TRBJ2-1; CDR3aa: CASSVNSGGYNEQFF
abundance: NA; v_gene: TRBV28; j_gene: TRBJ1-5; CDR3aa: CASSFRRDQPQHF
abundance: NA; v_gene: TRBV7-9; j_gene: TRBJ2-5; CDR3aa: CASSSRHQETQYF
abundance: few; v_gene: TRBV9; j_gene: TRBJ2-7; CDR3aa: CASSVSGGDHEQYF
abundance: NA; v_gene: TRBV7-2; j_gene: TRBJ2-7; CDR3aa: CASTSYPSYEQYF
abundance: few; v_gene: TRBV7-9; j_gene: TRBJ2-1; CDR3aa: CASSSRDSAYNEQFF
abundance: NA; v_gene: TRBV5-1; j_gene: TRBJ2-7; CDR3aa: CASSLDLLGGGIYEQYF
abundance: NA; v_gene: TRBV5-4; j_gene: TRBJ1-5; CDR3aa: CASSFGGERSNQPQHF
abundance: NA; v_gene: TRBV14; j_gene: TRBJ1-2; CDR3aa: CASSQRDSRGYTF
abundance: NA; v_gene: TRBV28; j_gene: TRBJ2-7; CDR3aa: CASSEQGLGTSGTYEQYF
abundance: NA; v_gene: TRBV18; j_gene: TRBJ1-1; CDR3aa: CASSPLGQLNTEAFF
abundance: NA; v_gene: TRBV18; j_gene: TRBJ1-1; CDR3aa: CASSTRGNTEAFF
abundance: NA; v_gene: TRBV7-2; j_gene: TRBJ2-7; CDR3aa: CASSFSGGVGEQYF
abundance: NA; v_gene: TRBV5-4; j_gene: TRBJ2-3; CDR3aa: CASSAGLAASTDTQYF
abundance: few; v_gene: TRBV4-2; j_gene: TRBJ1-1; CDR3aa: CASSQAQGRMNTEVFF
abundance: NA; v_gene: TRBV6-6; j_gene: TRBJ2-3; CDR3aa: CASIRDFLATDTQYF
abundance: NA; v_gene: TRBV28; j_gene: TRBJ1-5; CDR3aa: CASTPGGGQPQHF
abundance: NA; v_gene: TRBV6-1; j_gene: TRBJ1-5; CDR3aa: CASSEAGGYQPQHF
abundance: NA; v_gene: TRBV10-2; j_gene: TRBJ2-7; CDR3aa: CASSASLAAFLLSSYEQYF
abundance: NA; v_gene: TRBV28; j_gene: TRBJ2-1; CDR3aa: CASSLLHLLNEQFF
abundance: NA; v_gene: TRBV30; j_gene: TRBJ1-1; CDR3aa: CAWSVEGSAEAFF
abundance: NA; v_gene: TRBV15; j_gene: TRBJ2-7; CDR3aa: CATSRDRTYEQYF